This T cell receptor (beta chain) was profiled in a study of beta chain features in type 1 diabetes. Study context: The patients were much like the healthy donors in age, gender and cell yields. Study-level points and caveats: The naive, central memory and Treg TCRB repertoires looked more alike in patients than they did in healthy donors. There were fewer insertions and more deletions at the VDJ junctions of type 1 diabetes patients.

Worth noting for this clone: Antigen: not known. Within the sample, other DNA sequences also encode this same CDR3.

Investigators reverse transcribed all isolated RNA, so they sequenced expressed TCRB transcripts. Profiling relied on immunoSEQ multiplex PCR, and the TCRdb table lists in-frame clones only, not all of them. The data contain about half a million clones, more than 9.5% of them singletons. Cells sorted by CD45RO/CCR7/CD25/CD127/CD95/CD27 comprised CD4+ naive, central memory, regulatory and stem cell-like memory cells. The CDR3 consists of 14 residues. Germline lookup yields CDR1 SGHTA and CDR2 FQGNSA. V was pared by 1 base and J by 1 base, with 6 bases between. J is TRBJ2-3 and V is TRBV7-2, with D perhaps TRBD2 (6 bases). The clonotype was recovered from a young woman in good health. The material sequenced was naive CD4+ T cells from blood. The CDR3 here is CASSLGRGTDTQYF. The CDR3 DNA sequence: TGTGCCAGCAGCTTAGGGAGGGGCACAGATACGCAGTATTTT.